The TCR beta chain under discussion was sequenced for a study of cytomegalovirus exposure and HLA in healthy donors. The germline gives CDR1 LNHDA, CDR2 SQIVND (reference sequence). The CDR3 extends over 15 amino acids. V shed 8 bases and J shed 0 bases, with 16 bases lying between them. The table came from immunoSEQ multiplex PCR; TCRdb's copy has only in-frame clones and leaves some out. The repertoire holds about 160,000 clones, about nine tenths seen once, with approximately 10% in the top ten. This clone was counted a single time. This TCR was recovered from a woman aged 18-29 years in good health and CMV-seropositive. Sequenced: PBMCs. The genes are TRBV19 and TRBJ1-2; tentative D call: TRBD1 (6 bases). CDR3 amino acids: CASSRWTDANYGYTF. The CDR3, as DNA: TGTGCCAGTTCCCGTTGGACAGATGCTAACTATGGCTACACCTTC.